The clone carrying this TCR beta chain was counted only a few times. The antigen remains unidentified. The PCR made use of 60 Vbeta and 13 Jbeta primers. Assay used: immunoSEQ multiplex PCR; TCRdb lists only in-frame clones, some missing. Here the sample spans 150,000 to 200,000 clones, about 9% being singletons. This CDR3 spans 11 amino acids. Trimming left V 3 bases short and J 3 bases short, with 4 bases between. Germline assignment: CDR1 SGHRS and CDR2 YFSETQ. These data originate in a study of cytomegalovirus exposure and HLA in healthy donors. The study's findings and limits: Overall, roughly 160 TCR beta chains were annotated as cytomegalovirus-associated. The authors later found TCR association rates varying by HLA locus, with DRB1 most and HLA-C fewest. Reports credit the classifier with highly specific, highly sensitive diagnosis of cytomegalovirus status. Owing to their indistinguishability, certain V segments, notably TRBV6-2 and TRBV6-3, were excluded.

The chain recombines TRBV5-1 with TRBJ2-7; D is ambiguous. The clonotype originates from a woman in her thirties in good health and CMV-seropositive. Sequences were obtained from PBMCs. CDR3 nucleotide sequence: TGCGCCAGCAGCTCCTACTACGAGCAGTACTTC. It is translated as CASSSYYEQYF.